This TCR beta chain was sequenced for a study of T cell changes during pregnancy in multiple sclerosis. The data were produced by immunoSEQ multiplex PCR, yet TCRdb's version contains in-frame clones alone and is incomplete. The sample contains fewer than 55,000 clones, approximately 90% of which appear only once. The CDR3 loop spans 13 amino acids. Germline CDR1 is SGDLS and CDR2 is YYNGEE. V shed 3 bases, J shed 5 bases, and the junction held 4 bases outside the gene matches. The chain joins TRBV9 to TRBJ1-2; 7 bases match TRBD1. The specimen comprised CD8+ T cells from peripheral blood mononuclear cells, sampled after pregnancy. The receptor comes from a female donor in good health, enrolled as a control in a pregnancy study. This chain's CDR3 is CASSGTGGYGYTF. DNA of the CDR3: TGTGCCAGCAGCGGGACAGGAGGGTATGGCTACACCTTC.